This TCR beta chain was captured in a study of shared clonotypes between healthy human individuals. Study conclusions and caveats: When naive CD4 clonotypes were compared across a few donors, 4% to 5.5% were shared.

Using immunoSEQ multiplex PCR, the repertoire was profiled, and TCRdb retains in-frame clones only, with some absent. The repertoire holds 2 million or so clones, with 90% to 95% as singletons. The germline CDR1 and CDR2 sequences are SGHAT and FQNNGV. V lost 2 bases to trimming and J lost 1 base, with 10 bases between them. CDR3 length: 15 residues. Naive CD4+ cells were CD45RA-selected; the remaining cells were memory. A note on this clone: Its specificity is unknown. The same CDR3 can be traced to other DNA sequences in this sample.

The clonotype originates from a man between 18 and 35 years old in good health. The sequenced sample consisted of naive CD4+ T cells sorted from blood. Subset noted: CD45RA+ positively selected. The V and J genes are TRBV11-2 and TRBJ2-3, with D perhaps TRBD2 (6 bases). The CDR3 spells CASSLSGRGTDTQYF. The CDR3 DNA follows: TGTGCCAGCAGCTTAAGCGGGCGCGGCACAGATACGCAGTATTTT.